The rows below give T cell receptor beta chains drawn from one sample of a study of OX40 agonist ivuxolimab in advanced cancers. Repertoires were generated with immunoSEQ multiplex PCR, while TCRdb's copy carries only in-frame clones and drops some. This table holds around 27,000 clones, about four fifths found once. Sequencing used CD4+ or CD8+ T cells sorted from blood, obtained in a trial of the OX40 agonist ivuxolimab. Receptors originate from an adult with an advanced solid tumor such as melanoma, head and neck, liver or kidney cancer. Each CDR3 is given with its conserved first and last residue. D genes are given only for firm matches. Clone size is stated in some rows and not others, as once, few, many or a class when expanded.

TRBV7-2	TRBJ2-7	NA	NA	TGTGCCAGCAGCGGCGGGACCTACGAGCAGTACTTC	CASSGGTYEQYF
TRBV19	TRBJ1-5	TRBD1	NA	TGTGCCAGTAGTACTGGGACAGGGGAACCTTATAGCAATCAGCCCCAGCATTTT	CASSTGTGEPYSNQPQHF
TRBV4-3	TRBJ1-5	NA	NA	TGCGCCAGCAGCCAAGGTCCGGGCAATCAGCCCCAGCATTTT	CASSQGPGNQPQHF
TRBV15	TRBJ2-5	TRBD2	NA	TGTGCCACCAGCATACTAGCGGTCGTTGGAGAGACCCAGTACTTC	CATSILAVVGETQYF
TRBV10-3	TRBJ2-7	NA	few	TGTGCCATCAGTGAGGGGGTGAGATCCTACGAGCAGTACTTC	CAISEGVRSYEQYF
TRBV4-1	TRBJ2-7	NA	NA	TGCGCCAGCAGAGCATTACGTTTCGAGCAGTACTTC	CASRALRFEQYF
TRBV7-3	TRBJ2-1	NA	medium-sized	TGTGCCAGCAGCCAGGGTTCGGATGAGCAGTTCTTC	CASSQGSDEQFF
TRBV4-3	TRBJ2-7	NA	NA	TGCGCCAGCAGCCAAGAAGAACAGGAGATCTACGAGCAGTACTTC	CASSQEEQEIYEQYF
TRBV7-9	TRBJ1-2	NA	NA	TGTGCCAGCAGCTTAATGGAGGACTATGGCTACACCTTC	CASSLMEDYGYTF
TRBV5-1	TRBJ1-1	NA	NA	TGCGCCAGCAGCTTGTACAGTTCCGGCACTGAAGCTTTCTTT	CASSLYSSGTEAFF
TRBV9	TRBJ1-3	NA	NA	TGTGCCAGCAGCTTCGATTGGGGGTGGAACACCATATATTTT	CASSFDWGWNTIYF
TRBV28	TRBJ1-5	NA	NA	TGTGCCAGCAGTTCACGCGGGAGCAATCAGCCCCAGCATTTT	CASSSRGSNQPQHF
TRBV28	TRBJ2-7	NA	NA	TGTGCCAGCAGCCGCCACGGAGGGGGCTTATACTCCTACGAGCAGTACTTC	CASSRHGGGLYSYEQYF
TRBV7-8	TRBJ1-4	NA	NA	TGTGCCAGCAGCTTAGCGAAGAGGGTCGGCGAAAAACTGTTTTTT	CASSLAKRVGEKLFF
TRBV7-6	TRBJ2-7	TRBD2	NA	TGTGCCAGCAGCAAGGGACGGGGGGACGAGCAGTACTTC	CASSKGRGDEQYF
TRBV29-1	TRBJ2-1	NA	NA	TGCAGCGGAGGTGGGGGGCTTGACTACAATGAGCAGTTCTTC	CSGGGGLDYNEQFF
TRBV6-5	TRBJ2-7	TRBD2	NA	TGTGCCAGCCGTTATGGGACTAAAAAAGACCGCTACGAGCAGTACTTC	CASRYGTKKDRYEQYF
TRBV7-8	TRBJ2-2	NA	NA	TGTGCCAGCAGCTTAGCGCTTGGACACTCTCCCGGGGAGCTGTTTTTT	CASSLALGHSPGELFF
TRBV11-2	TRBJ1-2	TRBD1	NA	TGTGCCAGCAGCTTAGATGGGACAGCCAGGCTATCTTCTAACTATGGCTACACCTTC	CASSLDGTARLSSNYGYTF
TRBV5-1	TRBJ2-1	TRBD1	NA	TGCGCCAGCAGCTTGGCCGGGACAGGGTCCAATGAGCAGTTCTTC	CASSLAGTGSNEQFF